This T cell receptor (beta chain) is drawn from a study of T-cell reconstitution after alpha-beta-depleted transplantation in children. For TCRbeta, the library was prepared with unique molecular identifiers. From the PCR reads, TCRdb called clonotypes with MiXCR, one entry per CDR3 protein. This table holds 640,000 or so distinct CDR3 sequences, 16% found once. V was shortened by 7 bases and J by 8 bases, with 14 bases between the two germline ends. The germline gives CDR1 SEHNR, CDR2 FQNEAQ (reference sequence). The CDR3 is 12 residues long. The chain links TRBV7-9 to TRBJ1-2, with a possible D match to TRBD1 (5 bases). The source is a human donor who donated a stem cell graft to a child with acute myeloid leukemia. The input for sequencing was PBMCs from the stem cell graft donor, taken from the stem cell graft. The CDR3 sequence is CASTTAGYGYTF. CDR3 coding DNA: TGTGCCAGCACCACGGCAGGGTACGGCTACACCTTC.